These 20 T cell receptor beta chains were sequenced from one sample in a study of T cells in localized non-small cell lung cancer. This table comes from immunoSEQ multiplex PCR, and its TCRdb copy is limited to in-frame clones, with some not included. The sample lists fewer than 13,000 clones; 70% to 75% were seen once. The sequencing here drew on peripheral blood, taken before any cancer treatment. The receptors here all came from a male donor older than 55 with stage I lung adenocarcinoma.

V is TRBV7-6 and J is TRBJ2-2; TRBD2 might be the D (5 bases). Deletions cut 4 bases from V and 2 bases from J, with 11 bases between. The germline V gene has CDR1 SGHVS and CDR2 FNYEAQ. This CDR3 spans 15 amino acids. CDR3: CASSYQRSNTGELFF. The CDR3 DNA sequence: TGTGCCAGCAGCTACCAGCGGTCAAACACCGGGGAGCTGTTTTTT. Based on the CDR3 plus reference TRBV7-6 and TRBJ2-2, the full variable domain is GAGVSQSPRYKVTKRGQDVALRCDPISGHVSLYWYRQALGQGPEFLTYFNYEAQQDKSGLPNDRFSAERPEGSISTLTIQRTEQRDSAMYRCASSYQRSNTGELFFGEGSRLTVL.

The chain has TRBV11-3 and TRBJ1-3, with 7 positions matching TRBD1. Germline CDR1 SGHNT, CDR2 YENEEA. The CDR3 spans 14 residues. Trimming cost V 5 bases and J 1 base; bases outside gene matches: 2. CDR3 sequence (DNA): TGTGCCAGCAGCCAACAGGGGTCTGGAAACACCATATATTTT. It yields the protein CASSQQGSGNTIYF.

The V call is TRBV2, the J call TRBJ2-3; perhaps TRBD2 as D (5 bases). V lost 5 bases and J lost 3, with 6 bases in between. The CDR3 consists of 12 residues. The germline CDR1 and CDR2 sequences are SNHLY and FYNNEI. CDR3 protein: CASSRETDTQYF. CDR3 DNA sequence: TGTGCCAGCAGTCGGGAAACAGATACGCAGTATTTT.

The chain has TRBV27 and TRBJ1-5; D might be TRBD1 (5 bases). Germline CDR1 MNHEY, CDR2 SMNVEV (reference sequence). V gave up 1 base and J gave up 0 bases, with 13 bases separating them. The CDR3 is 17 residues long. Here the CDR3 reads CASSLLGVPVSNQPQHF. CDR3 nucleotide sequence: TGTGCCAGCAGTTTATTGGGGGTGCCCGTTAGCAATCAGCCCCAGCATTTT.

The rearrangement joins TRBV18 to TRBJ1-4; no definite D call. The V end lost 1 base, the J end lost 0 bases, and 9 bases lay between the germline ends. This CDR3 region has 16 residues. Germline V gene data show CDR1 as KGHSH and CDR2 as LQKENI. The CDR3 loop is CASSPRGRATNEKLFF. CDR3 coding DNA: TGTGCCAGCTCACCACGAGGCAGAGCAACTAATGAAAAACTGTTTTTT.

The chain recombines TRBV7-2 with TRBJ1-3; D gene unclear. The CDR3 consists of 16 residues. V lost 3 bases to trimming and J lost 4 bases, with 16 bases between them. The germline V gene has CDR1 SGHTA and CDR2 FQGNSA. This chain's CDR3 is CASSFQPISVGNTIYF. The DNA for the CDR3 is TGTGCCAGCAGCTTCCAACCGATTTCGGTCGGAAACACCATATATTTT. Full variable domain (rest looked up from reference TRBV7-2 and TRBJ1-3): GAGVSQSPSNKVTEKGKDVELRCDPISGHTALYWYRQSLGQGLEFLIYFQGNSAPDKSGLPSDRFSAERTGGSVSTLTIQRTQQEDSAVYLCASSFQPISVGNTIYFGEGSWLTVV.

The chain carries TRBV14 and TRBJ1-3; 8 bases fit TRBD1. The CDR3 covers 14 residues. Germline CDR1 is SGHDN and CDR2 is FVKESK. V gave up 3 bases and J gave up 4 bases; unmatched junction bases: 2. The CDR3 reads CASSQDRAGNTIYF. DNA for the CDR3: TGTGCCAGCAGCCAGGACAGGGCGGGAAACACCATATATTTT.

The rearrangement joins TRBV5-1 to TRBJ2-3; D is unclear. The CDR3 has 16 amino acids. The V gene's germline CDR1 is SGHRS and CDR2 YFSETQ. With 2 bases removed from V and 0 bases from J, the gap between germline ends came to 13 bases. The CDR3 is CASSLGSSGSTDTQYF. DNA for the CDR3: TGCGCCAGCAGCTTAGGTTCATCCGGTAGCACAGATACGCAGTATTTT. Full variable domain (remainder filled in from reference TRBV5-1 and TRBJ2-3): KAGVTQTPRYLIKTRGQQVTLSCSPISGHRSVSWYQQTPGQGLQFLFEYFSETQRNKGNFPGRFSGRQFSNSRSEMNVSTLELGDSALYLCASSLGSSGSTDTQYFGPGTRLTVL.

Here the CDR3 reads CASSLDRGRNEQFF. The DNA of the CDR3 is TGTGCCAGCAGCTTAGACAGGGGTCGGAATGAGCAGTTCTTC. J is TRBJ2-1 and V is TRBV11-3; TRBD1 is a possible D gene (6 bases). This CDR3 is 14 amino acids long. In germline, CDR1 is SGHNT, CDR2 YENEEA. Between the trimmed V and J ends, which lost 0 bases and 7 bases, there was a span of 10 bases.

The V call is TRBV19, the J call TRBJ2-3, with 11 nucleotides matching TRBD2. The CDR3 totals 16 residues. Germline loops: CDR1 LNHDA, CDR2 SQIVND (reference sequence). V shed 8 bases, J shed 4 bases, and the junction held 11 bases outside the gene matches. In nucleotides, the CDR3 is TGTGCCAGTCGGAGCCTACTAGCGGGGGAGGCAGATACGCAGTATTTT. This translates into CASRSLLAGEADTQYF. The full variable domain, in which reference TRBV19 and TRBJ2-3 provide the parts outside the CDR3, is DGGITQSPKYLFRKEGQNVTLSCEQNLNHDAMYWYRQDPGQGLRLIYYSQIVNDFQKGDIAEGYSVSREKKESFPLTVTSAQKNPTAFYLCASRSLLAGEADTQYFGPGTRLTVL.

The table lists this clone with a count of one. This rearrangement joins TRBV7-8 to TRBJ1-4; D is unclear. CDR1 is SGHVS, CDR2 FQNEAQ, per germline. The CDR3 is made up of 14 amino acids. Trimming stripped 5 bases from V and 2 bases from J, with 9 bases between. The CDR3 DNA follows: TGTGCCAGCAGCCCTAGCCGGACTAATGAAAAACTGTTTTTT. Translation gives CASSPSRTNEKLFF.

This chain uses TRBV5-1 with TRBJ2-1, with TRBD2 matching 13 bases. In germline, CDR1 is SGHRS, CDR2 YFSETQ. The V and J ends lost 0 bases and 4 bases, in that order; junction bases with no gene match: 1. CDR3 length equals 16 residues. The CDR3 coding sequence is TGCGCCAGCAGCTTGGTGACTAGCGGGGGGTACAATGAGCAGTTCTTC. Its translation is CASSLVTSGGYNEQFF.

This chain uses TRBV5-1 with TRBJ2-5, with D possibly TRBD2 on 6 matching bases. V dropped 2 bases and J dropped 4 bases, with 12 bases sitting between them. The germline V gene has CDR1 SGHRS and CDR2 YFSETQ. The CDR3 extends over 14 amino acids. CDR3 amino acids: CASSLGTGRETQYF. CDR3 nucleotide sequence: TGCGCCAGCAGCTTAGGGACTGGGCGAGAGACCCAGTACTTC.

This rearrangement joins TRBV14 to TRBJ1-1, with D hard to call. Germline CDR1 and CDR2: SGHDN and FVKESK. V shed 6 bases and J shed 3 bases, with 11 bases lying between them. There are 13 residues in the CDR3. The CDR3 sequence: CASRPDGHTEAFF. CDR3 bases: TGTGCCAGCAGACCGGACGGGCACACTGAAGCTTTCTTT.

This chain joins TRBV4-2 and TRBJ2-3, with TRBD2 matching over 13 bases. V shed 1 base, J shed 2 bases, and the junction held 3 bases outside the gene matches. The CDR3 extends over 17 amino acids. The germline V gene has CDR1 LGHNA and CDR2 YNFKEQ. The CDR3, as DNA: TGTGCCAGCAGCCAAGCGGGACTAGCGGGGTTCACAGATACGCAGTATTTT. Protein product: CASSQAGLAGFTDTQYF.

The chain uses TRBV18 and TRBJ2-5; unclear D gene. The CDR3 is 16 residues long. Trimming shortened V by 2 bases and J by 0 bases, and 13 bases separated the two germline ends. Germline V gene sequence: CDR1 KGHSH, CDR2 LQKENI. The CDR3 sequence: CASSPRVPAYQETQYF. The CDR3 DNA reads TGTGCCAGCTCACCAAGAGTCCCAGCGTACCAAGAGACCCAGTACTTC.

This chain connects TRBV11-3 to TRBJ2-7; D ambiguous. The CDR3 runs 13 residues. V was pared by 1 base and J by 0 bases, with 4 bases between. Germline lookup yields CDR1 SGHNT and CDR2 YENEEA. The CDR3 protein is CASSLGSSYEQYF. The CDR3 DNA reads TGTGCCAGCAGCTTAGGCAGCTCCTACGAGCAGTACTTC.

The DNA for the CDR3 is TGTGCCAGCAGTGAGACAGGGGGCTCCTACGAGCAGTACTTC. This codes for CASSETGGSYEQYF. The chain couples TRBV2 to TRBJ2-7; TRBD1 matches at 9 bases. This CDR3 spans 14 amino acids. Germline-derived CDR1 and CDR2 are SNHLY and FYNNEI. V lost 3 bases, J lost 0 bases, and 0 bases stayed unmatched.

The chain links TRBV7-8 to TRBJ2-3; 9 bases are a match to TRBD2. The junction had 8 bases not matched to a gene; V was cut back by 5 bases and J by 2 bases. Germline assignment: CDR1 SGHVS and CDR2 FQNEAQ. This CDR3 is 16 amino acids long. The CDR3 region is CASSRATSGVTDTQYF. CDR3 DNA sequence: TGTGCCAGCAGCCGAGCGACTAGCGGTGTCACAGATACGCAGTATTTT.

V is TRBV29-1 and J is TRBJ2-6; D possibly corresponds to TRBD2 (7 bases). Germline values: CDR1 SQVTM, CDR2 ANQGSEA. This CDR3 has 16 residues. V gave up 7 bases and J gave up 2 bases, with 18 bases separating them. The CDR3: CSARGGGGTGANVLTF. The CDR3 DNA follows: TGCAGCGCTCGGGGAGGGGGAGGCACTGGGGCCAACGTCCTGACTTTC.